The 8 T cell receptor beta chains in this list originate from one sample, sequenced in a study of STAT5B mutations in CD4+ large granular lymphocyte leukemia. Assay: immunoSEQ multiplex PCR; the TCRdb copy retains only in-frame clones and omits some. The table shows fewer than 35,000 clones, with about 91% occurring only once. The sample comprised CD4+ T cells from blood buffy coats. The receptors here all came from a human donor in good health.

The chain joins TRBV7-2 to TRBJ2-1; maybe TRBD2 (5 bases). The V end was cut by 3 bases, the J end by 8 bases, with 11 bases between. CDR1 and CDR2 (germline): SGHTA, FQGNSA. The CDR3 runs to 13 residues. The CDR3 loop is CASSLWTGDEQFF. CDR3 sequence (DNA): TGTGCCAGCAGCTTGTGGACTGGGGATGAGCAGTTCTTC. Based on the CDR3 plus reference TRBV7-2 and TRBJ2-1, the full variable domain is GAGVSQSPSNKVTEKGKDVELRCDPISGHTALYWYRQSLGQGLEFLIYFQGNSAPDKSGLPSDRFSAERTGGSVSTLTIQRTQQEDSAVYLCASSLWTGDEQFFGPGTRLTVL.

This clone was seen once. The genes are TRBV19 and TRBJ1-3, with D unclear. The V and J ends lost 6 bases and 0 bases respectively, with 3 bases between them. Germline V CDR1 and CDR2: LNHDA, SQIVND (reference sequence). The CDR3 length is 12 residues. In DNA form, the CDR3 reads TGTGCCAGTAGCGACTCTGGAAACACCATATATTTT. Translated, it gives CASSDSGNTIYF.

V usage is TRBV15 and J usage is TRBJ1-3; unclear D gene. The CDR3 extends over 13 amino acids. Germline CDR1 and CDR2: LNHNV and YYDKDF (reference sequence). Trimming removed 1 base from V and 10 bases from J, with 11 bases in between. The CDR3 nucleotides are TGTGCCACCAGCAGAGGTCGGGCGAGAACCATATATTTT. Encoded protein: CATSRGRARTIYF.

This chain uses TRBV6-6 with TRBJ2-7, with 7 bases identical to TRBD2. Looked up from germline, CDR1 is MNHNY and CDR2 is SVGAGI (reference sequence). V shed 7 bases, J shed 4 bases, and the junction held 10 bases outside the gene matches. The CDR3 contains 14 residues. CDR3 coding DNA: TGTGCCAGCATTAACGGGGCGGGAGCGTACGAGCAGTACTTC. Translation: CASINGAGAYEQYF.

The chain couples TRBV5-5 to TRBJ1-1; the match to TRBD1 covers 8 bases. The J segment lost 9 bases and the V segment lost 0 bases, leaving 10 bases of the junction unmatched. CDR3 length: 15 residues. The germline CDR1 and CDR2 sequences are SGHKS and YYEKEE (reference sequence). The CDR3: CASSLARDRRVKAFF. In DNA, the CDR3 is TGTGCCAGCAGCTTGGCCCGGGACAGGAGGGTGAAAGCTTTCTTT.

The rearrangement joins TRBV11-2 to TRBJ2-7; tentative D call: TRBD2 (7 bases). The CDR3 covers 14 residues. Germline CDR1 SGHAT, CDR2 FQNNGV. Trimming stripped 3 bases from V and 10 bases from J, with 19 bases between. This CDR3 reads CASSLSGTRPKQYF. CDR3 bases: TGTGCCAGCAGCTTGAGCGGGACACGACCCAAACAGTACTTC.

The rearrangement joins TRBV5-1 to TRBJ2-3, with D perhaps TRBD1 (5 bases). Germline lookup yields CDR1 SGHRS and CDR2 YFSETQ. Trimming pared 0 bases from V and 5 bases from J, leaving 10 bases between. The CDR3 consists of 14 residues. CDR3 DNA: TGCGCCAGCAGCTTGGTCAGGGAAGGAGATACGCAGTATTTT. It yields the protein CASSLVREGDTQYF.

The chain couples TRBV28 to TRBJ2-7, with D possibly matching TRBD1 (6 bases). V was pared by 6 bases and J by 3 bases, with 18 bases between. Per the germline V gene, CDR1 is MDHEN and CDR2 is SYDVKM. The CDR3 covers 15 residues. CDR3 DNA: TGTGCCAGCAGCACAACAGGGACGGCTAGCTACGAGCAGTACTTC. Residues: CASSTTGTASYEQYF.